These 28 T cell receptor beta chains were sequenced from one sample in a study of tumor and adjacent non-tumor tissue in lung cancer. A modified ARM-PCR protocol with three rounds of nested PCR amplified TCRbeta. One entry per CDR3 protein results from TCRdb running MiXCR on the multiplex PCR reads. The profile shows 60,000 to 65,000 distinct CDR3 sequences, around 61% of them singletons. No cell sorting was done before RNA was extracted from the tissue. This non-tumor lung sample came from over 3 cm beyond the tumor edge. Source material: distant non-tumor lung tissue. The source is a man aged 65 to 85 with non-small cell lung cancer.

A remark on this clonotype: An end of the junction does not agree with germline; a read error may underlie this. This chain connects TRBV20-1 to TRBJ2-7; 9 nucleotides agree with TRBD1. The germline CDR1 and CDR2 sequences are DFQATT and SNEGSKA (reference sequence). This CDR3 contains 14 residues. This CDR3 is CSTIPQGARYEHYF. The CDR3 bases are TGCAGTACTATCCCACAGGGGGCGCGATACGAGCACTACTTC.

Regarding this clonotype: The junction departs from germline at one end; a sequencing error may be responsible. The genes are TRBV29-1 and TRBJ2-5; D is unclear. From germline, CDR1 is SQVTM and CDR2 ANQGSEA. The CDR3 is made up of 12 amino acids. The CDR3, as DNA: TGCAGCGTTGAATCAGCTGCGGAGACCCACTATTTC. Its protein product is CSVESAAETHYF.

For this clonotype: Germline and junction disagree at one end, which may indicate a read error. V is TRBV11-2 and J is TRBJ2-5; 7 bases match TRBD2. This CDR3 region has 14 residues. Germline loops: CDR1 SGHAT, CDR2 FQNNGV. CDR3 protein: CASSSWEGHETQYF. CDR3 nucleotide sequence: TGCGCCAGCAGCTCCTGGGAGGGCCATGAGACCCAATACTTC.

The chain uses TRBV11-2 and TRBJ2-2; possibly TRBD2 for D (5 bases). Germline CDR1 and CDR2: SGHAT and FQNNGV. The CDR3 runs to 14 residues. CDR3 amino acids: CTNSFPGSTGELFF. The DNA for the CDR3 is TGTACCAACAGCTTCCCGGGGAGCACTGGGGAGCTGTTTTTT.

With regard to this clonotype: This may come from a read error, since a much larger clone is one base off. The rearrangement joins TRBV5-6 to TRBJ2-4, with D hard to call. Germline V gene sequence: CDR1 SGHDT, CDR2 YYEEEE. Trimming stripped 4 bases from V and 6 bases from J, with 11 bases between. This CDR3 contains 13 residues. The chain's CDR3 is CASSSQRRNIQYF. The CDR3 nucleotides read TGTGCCAGCAGCAGCCAAAGGAGAAACATTCAGTACTTC.

In its sample, this clonotype was seen many times. The chain is built from TRBV10-2 and TRBJ2-5, with D perhaps matching TRBD1 or TRBD2 (5 bases each). The CDR3 runs to 13 residues. Germline values: CDR1 WSHSY, CDR2 SAAADI. V lost 3 bases to trimming and J lost 4 bases, with 9 bases between them. The CDR3 DNA follows: TGCGCCAGCAGTGAATCAGGGAGAGAGACCCAGTACTTC. Protein product: CASSESGRETQYF.

As concerns this clonotype: This likely comes from a read error, as the CDR3 has no conserved phenylalanine or tryptophan at its end. The chain uses TRBV6-5 and TRBJ1-1; D gene ambiguous. V lost 10 bases and J lost 2, with 14 bases in between. The CDR3 has 13 amino acids. Germline assignment: CDR1 MNHEY and CDR2 SVGAGI. The CDR3 spells CANKETINTEAFI. The CDR3 region has the DNA TGTGCCAACAAAGAAACGATCAACACTGAAGCTTTCATT.

Turning to this clonotype: Germline is not matched at one junction end, which may reflect a read error. The chain couples TRBV11-2 to TRBJ2-7, with D perhaps TRBD1 (6 bases). The CDR3 has 17 amino acids. The germline CDR1 and CDR2 sequences are SGHAT and FQNNGV. DNA of the CDR3: TGTGTCAGCAGCTTTCAGGGGTCCGAGATGGGCATGGCCGAGCAGTACTTC. Its translation: CVSSFQGSEMGMAEQYF.

With regard to this clonotype: This may stem from a read error, because a much larger clone lies one nucleotide away. The chain carries TRBV5-1 and TRBJ2-2; D possibly uses TRBD1 or TRBD2 (5 bases each). The length of the CDR3 is 15 residues. Germline lookup yields CDR1 SGHRS and CDR2 YFSETQ. For the CDR3, the DNA is TGCGCCAGCAGCTTGTCCAGGGAGAGAGCCGGGGAGCTGTCTTTT. Its translation is CASSLSRERAGELSF.

Of note for this clonotype: One end of the junction fails to match germline, which may point to a read error. V gene TRBV7-9 combines with J gene TRBJ2-7; 14 nucleotides match TRBD2. This CDR3 spans 15 amino acids. From germline, CDR1 is SEHNR and CDR2 FQNEAQ (reference sequence). CDR3 region: CASSQGLAGAHEQCF. The CDR3 nucleotides are TGTGCCAGCAGCCAGGGACTAGCGGGGGCCCACGAGCAATGCTTC. Drawing the rest from reference TRBV7-9 and TRBJ2-7, the complete variable domain is DTGVSQNPRHKITKRGQNVTFRCDPISEHNRLYWYRQTLGQGPEFLTYFQNEAQLEKSRLLSDRFSAERPKGSFSTLEIQRTEQGDSAMYLCASSQGLAGAHEQCFGPGTRLTVT.

Concerning this clonotype itself: This may come from a read error, since a much larger clone is one base off. CDR3 nucleotides: TGTGCCAGCTCCCGGACACTCCCCCCGAACACCGGGGAGCTGTTTTTT. Translation gives CASSRTLPPNTGELFF. The V gene is TRBV6-5, the J gene TRBJ2-2, with a possible D match to TRBD1 (5 bases). The germline V and J ends were trimmed by 8 bases and 0 bases, with 16 bases remaining between them. Germline V gives CDR1 MNHEY, CDR2 SVGAGI. This CDR3 spans 16 amino acids.

This chain uses TRBV10-2 with TRBJ1-1, with 8 bases fitting TRBD1. The V segment lost 7 bases and the J segment 5 bases; nucleotides outside the gene matches: 9. CDR1 and CDR2 from the germline V gene are WSHSY and SAAADI. The CDR3 runs 14 residues. CDR3 region: CASISQGGETEAFF. The CDR3 bases are TGCGCCAGCATCTCACAGGGGGGGGAAACTGAAGCTTTCTTT.

Concerning this clonotype: The junction departs from germline at one end; a sequencing error may be responsible. The chain combines TRBV10-3 with TRBJ2-3; D unclear. The CDR3 has 12 amino acids. Germline-derived CDR1 and CDR2 are ENHRY and SYGVKD. The CDR3 protein is CTISETLMTQYF. The CDR3 DNA reads TGTACCATCAGTGAGACCCTTATGACGCAGTATTTT.

This clonotype was recorded once. One end of the junction is discordant with germline, which a read error may explain. J is TRBJ2-7 and V is TRBV4-1; 7 bases are a match to TRBD1. The CDR3 is made up of 14 amino acids. Germline CDR1 reads MGHRA; CDR2 reads YSYEKL. CDR3 sequence (DNA): TGTGCCAGCAACACGACAGGGCCGCCTTACGAGCAGTACTTC. Protein sequence: CASNTTGPPYEQYF.

As concerns this clonotype: A much larger clone differs from this one at a single base, so this may be a read error. The chain couples TRBV20-1 to TRBJ2-7; D assignment may be TRBD1 or TRBD2 (5 bases each). Germline CDR1 and CDR2: DFQATT and SNEGSKA (reference sequence). The CDR3 has 14 residues. The CDR3 loop reads CSGRPGQGPYELYF. For the CDR3, the DNA is TGCAGCGGCCGGCCGGGTCAGGGACCCTACGAGCTGTACTTC.

This clonotype was counted only a few times. Since a much larger clone is just one base distant, this may be a read error. CDR3 nucleotides: TGTGTCAGCTCCCAAGAGACCCAGTACTTC. As protein: CVSSQETQYF. The rearrangement links TRBV5-5 to TRBJ2-5; unclear D gene. CDR1 and CDR2 from the germline V gene are SGHKS and YYEKEE (reference sequence). This CDR3 is 10 amino acids long.

This clonotype was observed a few times. In this CDR3 the conserved last residue, phenylalanine or tryptophan, is missing, so a read error is likely. This rearrangement joins TRBV6-6 to TRBJ2-1; tentative D call: TRBD2 (6 bases). Trimming pared 10 bases from V and 9 bases from J, leaving 19 bases between. The CDR3 sequence is 13 residues long. In germline, CDR1 is MNHNY, CDR2 SVGAGI (reference sequence). CDR3 protein: CANSPRLGGEQFL. DNA of the CDR3: TGTGCCAACAGCCCCCGGCTGGGGGGTGAGCAGTTCCTC.

As for this clonotype: An end of the junction does not agree with germline; a read error may underlie this. The genes are TRBV7-9 and TRBJ2-3, with D perhaps being TRBD1 or TRBD2 (5 bases each). CDR1 is SEHNR, CDR2 FQNEAQ, per germline (reference sequence). CDR3 length equals 17 residues. In DNA form, the CDR3 reads TGTGTCAGCAGCGGCCCAGGGCAGGGAGCACCCACAGATACGCAGTATTTT. Amino acids: CVSSGPGQGAPTDTQYF.

Worth noting for this clonotype: The junction differs from germline at one of its ends, possibly a read error. This rearrangement joins TRBV5-4 to TRBJ2-1; D unresolved. CDR1 and CDR2 from the germline V gene are SGHNT and YYREEE (reference sequence). There are 15 residues in the CDR3. The CDR3 spells CASNLGSISYNEQFF. DNA for the CDR3: TGTGCCAGCAACTTGGGGTCCATCTCCTACAATGAGCAGTTCTTC.

A word on this clonotype: A much larger clone sits a single nucleotide away, making a read error possible. The CDR3 is CAGSLAGGTWNEQFF. In DNA, the CDR3 is TGTGCCGGCAGTTTAGCGGGGGGGACTTGGAATGAGCAGTTCTTC. The chain carries TRBV12-3 or TRBV12-4 and TRBJ2-1; TRBD2 matches 11 bases. The CDR3 spans 15 residues.

The rearrangement uses TRBV5-1 and TRBJ2-7; 9 positions match TRBD1. CDR3 length equals 14 residues. Unmatched junction bases numbered 9, after V lost 5 bases and J lost 6 bases. CDR1 is SGHRS and CDR2 is YFSETQ in the germline V gene. DNA of the CDR3: TGCGCCAGCAGTACAGGGACAGGGTCGGCCGAGCAGTACTTC. Translated, it gives CASSTGTGSAEQYF.

To note about this clonotype: The junction differs from germline at one of its ends, possibly a read error. V and J are TRBV29-1 and TRBJ2-3, with TRBD2 as a possible D gene (6 bases). The CDR3 runs 13 residues. The germline gives CDR1 SQVTM, CDR2 ANQGSEA. CDR3 sequence reads: CSPRLVGGDKQYF. The CDR3 bases are TGCAGCCCCCGACTAGTGGGGGGTGATAAGCAGTATTTT.

This clonotype was observed a single time. Compared with germline, one end of the junction differs, possibly owing to a read error. The chain combines TRBV29-1 with TRBJ2-5; no clear D. CDR3 length: 13 residues. CDR1 SQVTM and CDR2 ANQGSEA come from the germline V gene. The CDR3 DNA sequence: TGCAGCGTGGCTGACAAGTACCAAGAGGCCCAGTACTTC. Translation gives CSVADKYQEAQYF.

On this clonotype: A much more abundant neighbour one base away suggests this may be a read error. J is TRBJ1-2 and V is TRBV6-1, with D hard to call. Germline V gene lookup returns CDR1 MNHNS and CDR2 SASEGT. Trimming took 3 bases from V and 5 from J, leaving 10 bases between them. This CDR3 has 13 residues. CDR3 sequence: CASSERLGYGYTF. The CDR3 DNA is TGTGCCAGCAGTGAGCGTCTCGGATATGGCTACACCTTC.

A note on this clonotype: A junction end diverges from the germline sequence, so it may reflect a read error. The chain links TRBV11-2 to TRBJ1-4; D may be TRBD1 (6 bases). CDR1 SGHAT and CDR2 FQNNGV come from the germline V gene. The CDR3 is made up of 15 amino acids. CDR3 DNA sequence: TGTGCCAACAGCGCCCAGGGGTGGACTAATGAAAAACTATTTTTT. Translating it yields CANSAQGWTNEKLFF.

This clonotype is medium-sized by share. The chain employs TRBV6-5 and TRBJ1-4; D not certain. The length of the CDR3 is 15 residues. Trimming removed 0 bases from V and 5 bases from J, with 10 bases in between. CDR1 and CDR2 from the germline V gene are MNHEY and SVGAGI. The CDR3 sequence: CASSYSGKENEKLFF. The DNA for the CDR3 is TGTGCCAGCAGTTACTCCGGGAAAGAAAATGAAAAACTGTTTTTT.

As regards this clonotype: A read error may explain this, as a much larger clone is one base away. The V call is TRBV20-1, the J call TRBJ1-1, with D hard to call. CDR1 is DFQATT, CDR2 SNEGSKA, per germline (reference sequence). V lost 6 bases, J lost 3 bases, and 17 bases lay in between. This CDR3 region has 14 residues. DNA of the CDR3: TGCAGTGCCCCCCCACGGGGAAAGGACACTGAAGCTTTCTTT. It encodes CSAPPRGKDTEAFF.

Comment on this clonotype: Relative to the germline gene, one junction end is altered; a read error may explain this. The chain combines TRBV11-2 with TRBJ2-5; weak D call: TRBD2 (6 bases). Germline-derived CDR1 and CDR2 are SGHAT and FQNNGV. The CDR3 is 14 amino acids. The CDR3: CASSFIMGRKTQYF. The DNA for the CDR3 is TGTGCCAGCAGCTTCATTATGGGGAGGAAGACCCAATACTTC.